This T cell receptor beta chain stems from a study of prognosis after radiotherapy for stage I lung cancer (dated by TCRdb to the early 2020s). Study-level background: Between April 2018 and January 2019, more than 15 stage I NSCLC patients were enrolled in Nanjing, China. The patients included fourteen who had newly diagnosed primary stage I lung tumors, along with roughly five others who had oligometastatic NSCLC after their primary tumor had been surgically resected. All patients were considered medically inoperable, owing to comorbidities in around twelve and refusal of surgery in about seven. Ages in the cohort of about a dozen men and over 5 women ranged from roughly 50 to 85 years, with a median of 74. On tumor histology, around twelve patients had adenocarcinoma and several had squamous cell carcinoma. Using image-guided IMRT or VMAT, SBRT was delivered in 3 to 5 fractions at a biologically effective dose of at least 100 Gy. SBRT was not combined with any concurrent therapy in any patient. After SBRT, distant metastases developed in about 20% of the 19 patients at a median of about seven months, while the remaining 15 patients had no significant progression. Peripheral blood TCR beta repertoires were profiled in stage I NSCLC patients before and after stereotactic body radiotherapy, and the repertoires were related to distant failure. The study sequenced about 40 blood samples from 20 or so patients, one before and one after SBRT per patient.

CDR1 is given as LNHDA and CDR2 as SQIVND, both from the germline V gene (reference sequence). Trimming removed 3 bases from V and 4 bases from J, leaving 9 bases between the germline ends. The CDR3 contains 13 residues, cysteine and phenylalanine counted. Solely the CDR3 DNA is kept, with 39 bases framed from the first base. This clonotype was seen ten or more times. No antigen is known for it. No much larger clone exists at a distance of one base, and base qualities are not known. Overall study outcomes, separate from this receptor: Limitations of the study included a small cohort and short follow-up, and the study findings need independent validation. No determination of tumor specificity was made for expanded TCR clones. Unique TCR clone counts fell after SBRT (median about 9,800 before versus several thousand after; Wilcoxon paired P=0.011). None of the reported P values were adjusted for multiple comparisons. Differences in TRBV and TRBJ usage frequencies by metastasis status were reportedly observed in two V genes at baseline and in several V and two J genes after SBRT. Post-SBRT Shannon entropy and its change from baseline were lower in patients who developed distant metastases; baseline Shannon entropy was not associated with metastases.

No patient had a history of other malignancies or prior chemotherapy or radiotherapy, and all had node-negative disease on CT and PET/CT. Roughly 6 milliliters of peripheral venous blood were drawn into EDTA tubes at each of two time points. PBMCs were isolated by Ficoll-Paque Plus density-gradient centrifugation. Immediately after collection, samples were stored at -80 degrees C until analysis. Two rounds of multiplex PCR on genomic DNA were used to amplify the TCR beta CDR3 region. In the first round of PCR, primers specific to each TRBV and TRBJ gene were used, and the primer sequences are filed in Chinese patent CN105087789A. The second PCR round used universal primers. The Roche High Pure PCR Template Preparation Kit was used to extract genomic DNA from frozen PBMCs. Paired-end sequencing with 151 bp reads was performed on the libraries using an Illumina HiSeq 3000. For the original study's pipeline: Raw reads lacking the multiplex PCR primer sequences were removed with CutAdapt. High-quality paired reads were merged into contigs with PEAR. MiXCR assigned TRB V, D and J gene segments to each contig by aligning to reference sequences. CDR3 sequences were clustered by base quality and sequence similarity to remove sequencing errors. Shannon entropy normalized by the natural log of productive TCR sequence number was used as the measure of diversity. To get clonality, Shannon entropy was divided by the natural log of the number of unique clonotypes, and that result was subtracted from one. Progression-free survival cut-offs for repertoire metrics were chosen using the Youden index of ROC curves, with analyses run in R 3.5.3. Using fastp trimming at Q25 and MiXCR clonotype assembly, TCRdb reanalyzed the public sequencing data and kept in-frame beta chains. Merged by CDR3 protein, the rows form single entries marked with the most common genes and DNA. TCRdb's processing, not the authors', yielded these V and J calls. Recorded for this sample are fewer than 20,000 distinct CDR3 sequences; around two fifths of them occurred a single time. Jointly, the top ten make up about 45% of the sample.

This receptor was obtained from a donor aged 50 or older with non-small cell lung cancer. In this chain, TRBV19 is recombined with TRBJ1-1; the D gene identity is not certain. Specimen: PBMCs, collected before or after stereotactic body radiation therapy (not recorded which). The CDR3 region has the sequence CASSISATTEAFF. The nucleotide sequence reads TGTGCCAGTAGTATTTCTGCCACCACTGAAGCTTTCTTT. This CDR3, with the reference TRBV19 and TRBJ1-1 proteins standing in past its ends, gives the full variable domain DGGITQSPKYLFRKEGQNVTLSCEQNLNHDAMYWYRQDPGQGLRLIYYSQIVNDFQKGDIAEGYSVSREKKESFPLTVTSAQKNPTAFYLCASSISATTEAFFGQGTRLTVV.